This T cell receptor (beta chain) came from a study of graft-versus-host responses after intestinal transplantation. The method was immunoSEQ multiplex PCR; TCRdb's version includes in-frame clones alone and lacks a portion of them. The table records over 80,000 clones, 91% of them present only once. Concerning this clone itself: Its cognate antigen is unknown.

The V and J ends lost 5 bases and 8 bases respectively, with 18 bases between them. Germline V gene data show CDR1 as SEHNR and CDR2 as FQNEAQ (reference sequence). The CDR3 spans 14 residues. This specimen was unstimulated CD4+ T cells sorted from spleen or lymph node cells, taken before transplant. This chain links TRBV7-9 with TRBJ1-2; D is unclear. The clonotype was recovered from a human donor who was the organ donor for an intestinal transplant. The CDR3 region has the DNA TGTGCCAGCAGCCACGGAGGTAGTGCATTCGGCTACACCTTC. This gives the protein CASSHGGSAFGYTF.